One and the same sample provided the 11 T cell receptor beta chains below, sequenced in a study of cytotoxic CD8 clonotypes in ibrutinib-treated CLL. Generated by immunoSEQ multiplex PCR, the TCRdb table keeps only in-frame clones and is missing some. The sample contains about 140,000 clones, around 76% of which appear only once. The specimen was PBMCs, collected after 24 months of ibrutinib treatment. The receptors come from a human donor with chronic lymphocytic leukemia.

There are many counts of this clone. V and J are TRBV6-5 and TRBJ2-7; D is ambiguous. V was shortened by 6 bases and J by 2 bases, with 11 bases between the two germline ends. Germline lookup yields CDR1 MNHEY and CDR2 SVGAGI. This CDR3 has 13 residues. CDR3 DNA: TGTGCCAGCAGGACCGGACCCACCTACGAGCAGTACTTC. Its translation is CASRTGPTYEQYF.

This chain joins TRBV6-9 and TRBJ1-4; TRBD1 matches at 7 bases. The CDR3 consists of 19 residues. Germline values: CDR1 MNHGY, CDR2 SVAAGI. The junction had 20 bases not matched to a gene; V was cut back by 10 bases and J by 0 bases. CDR3 in amino acids: CATPGGQGGRAATNEKLFF. In DNA, the CDR3 is TGTGCCACCCCGGGGGGCCAGGGGGGGAGGGCCGCAACTAATGAAAAACTGTTTTTT.

The sample holds a few counts of this clone. The CDR3 coding sequence is TGTGCCAGCAGCCGAGGACGTATGAGAACGAACACCGGGGAGCTGTTTTTT. It is translated as CASSRGRMRTNTGELFF. The J gene is TRBJ2-2, the V gene TRBV27; D gene uncertain. Trimming shortened V by 6 bases and J by 0 bases, and 17 bases separated the two germline ends. The CDR3 extends over 17 amino acids. The germline CDR1 and CDR2 sequences are MNHEY and SMNVEV (reference sequence).

This clone was seen a handful of times. The chain uses TRBV19 and TRBJ2-7; TRBD1 matches at 7 bases. CDR3 size: 14 residues. The V gene's germline CDR1 is LNHDA and CDR2 SQIVND (reference sequence). With 5 bases clipped from V and 2 bases from J, the junction kept 6 bases outside the gene matches. The CDR3, as DNA: TGTGCCAGTAGTCCCTGGGACAGAACCTACGAGCAGTACTTC. Residues: CASSPWDRTYEQYF.

This clone has a handful of counts. The rearrangement links TRBV30 to TRBJ1-2, with 7 bases fitting TRBD1. The V gene end was trimmed by 1 base and the J gene end by 6 bases; junction bases not matched to a gene: 5. CDR1 and CDR2 (germline): GTSNPN, SVGIG (reference sequence). The CDR3 totals 13 residues. The CDR3 sequence is CAWSGGQFDGYTF. The CDR3 DNA is TGTGCCTGGAGTGGGGGACAGTTCGATGGCTACACCTTC.

The V call is TRBV9, the J call TRBJ2-5; no reliable D call. Germline V gene data show CDR1 as SGDLS and CDR2 as YYNGEE. V was trimmed by 0 bases and J by 0 bases, leaving 3 bases between them. There are 13 residues in the CDR3. The CDR3: CASSVAHQETQYF. DNA for the CDR3: TGTGCCAGCAGCGTAGCCCACCAAGAGACCCAGTACTTC.

The chain carries TRBV4-2 and TRBJ2-7; TRBD1 agrees at 7 bases. Per the germline V gene, CDR1 is LGHNA and CDR2 is YNFKEQ. CDR3 length: 15 amino acids. With V trimmed by 4 bases and J by 2 bases, 8 bases remained unmatched. The CDR3 is CASSRSTGEPYEQYF. Here the CDR3 DNA reads TGTGCCAGCAGCCGAAGTACAGGGGAGCCCTACGAGCAGTACTTC.

The chain is built from TRBV18 and TRBJ2-5; D is undetermined. Per germline, CDR1 KGHSH and CDR2 LQKENI. The V gene lost 3 bases and the J gene lost 4 bases, with 21 bases spanning the gap. CDR3 length equals 17 residues. CDR3 amino acids: CASSPGFMGAAGETQYF. CDR3 nucleotide sequence: TGTGCCAGCTCACCGGGGTTTATGGGTGCCGCTGGAGAGACCCAGTACTTC.

The V and J genes are TRBV27 and TRBJ1-2, with D tentatively TRBD1 (5 bases). CDR1 is MNHEY and CDR2 is SMNVEV in the germline V gene (reference sequence). This CDR3 has 14 residues. The V gene lost 3 bases and the J gene lost 3 bases, with 11 bases spanning the gap. The CDR3 here is CASSFIGADYGYTF. The CDR3 DNA follows: TGTGCCAGCAGTTTTATTGGGGCAGACTATGGCTACACCTTC.

This clone was seen more than once but under ten times. The CDR3 DNA is TGTGCCACTTCCGGACAAGGGGGAGAGACCCAGTACTTC. Protein product: CATSGQGGETQYF. The rearrangement joins TRBV7-2 to TRBJ2-5; TRBD1 might be the D (6 bases). CDR1 SGHTA and CDR2 FQGNSA come from the germline V gene. The CDR3 is made up of 13 amino acids. V gave up 10 bases and J gave up 4 bases, with 16 bases separating them.

The chain carries TRBV28 and TRBJ2-7, with 7 positions matching TRBD1. The germline V gene has CDR1 MDHEN and CDR2 SYDVKM. The V segment lost 7 bases and the J segment 2 bases; nucleotides outside the gene matches: 8. The CDR3 has 14 residues. CDR3 loop: CASNTGTATYEQYF. In nucleotides, the CDR3 is TGTGCCAGCAACACCGGGACAGCGACCTACGAGCAGTACTTC.